Following are 22 T cell receptor beta chains from one sample sequenced in a study of OX40 agonist ivuxolimab in advanced cancers. Using immunoSEQ multiplex PCR, the repertoire was profiled, and TCRdb retains in-frame clones only, with some absent. Of roughly 69,000 clones in the sample, 75% to 90% were seen once. The sample consisted of CD4+ or CD8+ T cells sorted from blood, taken in a trial of the OX40 agonist ivuxolimab. Receptor source: an adult with an advanced solid tumor such as melanoma, head and neck, liver or kidney cancer.

This clone was recorded once. The rearrangement links TRBV5-1 to TRBJ2-2; the match to TRBD2 covers 10 bases. Trimming removed 1 base from V and 4 bases from J; junction bases left unmatched: 4. Germline lookup yields CDR1 SGHRS and CDR2 YFSETQ. This CDR3 is built from 16 residues. For the CDR3, the DNA is TGCGCCAGCAGCTTGTCTAGCGGGAGTGCCACCGGGGAGCTGTTTTTT. It yields the protein CASSLSSGSATGELFF.

This chain connects TRBV6-5 to TRBJ1-1, with unresolved D. Germline V CDR1 and CDR2: MNHEY, SVGAGI. V lost 0 bases to trimming and J lost 4 bases, with 12 bases between them. The CDR3 has 15 residues. For the CDR3, the DNA is TGTGCCAGCAGTTACTCGAAGGTGGGTCCCACTGAAGCTTTCTTT. As protein: CASSYSKVGPTEAFF.

This chain uses TRBV28 with TRBJ1-2; D ambiguous. V dropped 1 base and J dropped 8 bases, with 14 bases sitting between them. The CDR3 runs 14 residues. Germline-derived CDR1 and CDR2 are MDHEN and SYDVKM. The CDR3 reads CASSLYSGVRGYTF. As DNA, the CDR3 is TGTGCCAGCAGTTTATATTCTGGGGTCAGGGGCTACACCTTC.

The rearrangement joins TRBV13 to TRBJ1-4; no clear D gene. This CDR3 spans 15 amino acids. CDR1 and CDR2 from the germline V gene are PRHDT and FYEKMQ (reference sequence). Trimming pared 1 base from V and 3 bases from J, leaving 9 bases between. CDR3 in DNA: TGTGCCAGCAGCTTAGTTAAGGGTCCTAATGAAAAACTGTTTTTT. This encodes CASSLVKGPNEKLFF.

This chain links TRBV6-6 with TRBJ1-1, with 12 bases identical to TRBD1. V gave up 11 bases and J gave up 5 bases; unmatched junction bases: 9. The CDR3 is 14 amino acids. CDR1 MNHNY and CDR2 SVGAGI come from the germline V gene (reference sequence). The CDR3 nucleotides are TGTGCCGCAGGGGGACAGGGGGCTAATACTGAAGCTTTCTTT. Amino acid sequence: CAAGGQGANTEAFF.

This rearrangement joins TRBV2 to TRBJ2-3, with D tentatively TRBD2 (7 bases). Trimming stripped 2 bases from V and 2 bases from J, with 14 bases between. The CDR3 length is 16 residues. Germline lookup yields CDR1 SNHLY and CDR2 FYNNEI. The CDR3 DNA sequence: TGTGCCAGCAGTGAAAGGGCGGGGGCTAACACAGATACGCAGTATTTT. It codes for CASSERAGANTDTQYF.

The table lists this clone with a few counts. This chain connects TRBV5-4 to TRBJ1-2; possible D gene TRBD1, 6 bases. CDR3 length equals 12 residues. Trimming took off 3 bases at V and 8 bases at J, with 11 bases between the two ends. CDR1 is SGHNT and CDR2 is YYREEE in the germline V gene (reference sequence). CDR3 sequence reads: CASSSNREGYTF. CDR3 sequence (DNA): TGTGCCAGCAGCTCGAACAGGGAAGGCTACACCTTC.

This chain connects TRBV2 to TRBJ2-7; 10 bases line up with TRBD2. J gave up 3 bases and V 6 bases, and 11 bases lay outside the gene matches. This CDR3 comprises 16 residues. Germline V CDR1 and CDR2: SNHLY, FYNNEI. CDR3 residues: CASSTYSGRRGYEQYF. The CDR3, as DNA: TGTGCCAGCAGCACCTATAGCGGGAGGAGGGGCTACGAGCAGTACTTC.

The V gene is TRBV11-3, the J gene TRBJ2-3; D unclear. The germline V and J ends were trimmed by 1 base and 3 bases, with 20 bases remaining between them. CDR1 SGHNT and CDR2 YENEEA come from the germline V gene. This CDR3 region has 18 residues. The CDR3 DNA follows: TGTGCCAGCAGCTTAGGGGCTGTCCGGGCCGCTCGGACAGATACGCAGTATTTT. This gives the protein CASSLGAVRAARTDTQYF.

The chain is built from TRBV27 and TRBJ2-7, with 7 bases aligning to TRBD2. The V and J ends lost 6 bases and 0 bases, in that order; junction bases with no gene match: 5. Germline V gene sequence: CDR1 MNHEY, CDR2 SMNVEV (reference sequence). This CDR3 is built from 14 residues. The CDR3 DNA follows: TGTGCCAGCAGAATAGCGGGTCCCTCCTACGAGCAGTACTTC. Translated, it gives CASRIAGPSYEQYF.

The chain carries TRBV2 and TRBJ2-4; D is possibly TRBD1 or TRBD2 (6 bases each). CDR1 SNHLY and CDR2 FYNNEI come from the germline V gene. V was clipped by 8 bases and J by 0 bases, with 11 bases between them. The CDR3 consists of 14 residues. The DNA of the CDR3 is TGTGCCAGCGGAGGGGGTTTAGCCAAAAACATTCAGTACTTC. Translation: CASGGGLAKNIQYF.

J is TRBJ2-1 and V is TRBV30; D is undetermined. Per the germline V gene, CDR1 is GTSNPN and CDR2 is SVGIG (reference sequence). This CDR3 is 12 amino acids long. V lost 0 bases to trimming and J lost 2 bases, with 2 bases between them. The DNA of the CDR3 is TGTGCCTGGAGTGTAACCTACAATGAGCAGTTCTTC. Protein: CAWSVTYNEQFF.

V and J are TRBV10-3 and TRBJ1-2, with no clear D. Germline V gives CDR1 ENHRY, CDR2 SYGVKD. The CDR3 spans 13 residues. Trimming took 7 bases from V and 5 from J, leaving 14 bases between them. The CDR3 sequence is CAINPGAEYGYTF. CDR3 nucleotides: TGTGCCATCAACCCGGGTGCGGAATATGGCTACACCTTC.

The chain couples TRBV25-1 to TRBJ2-5; TRBD1 agrees at 10 bases. The CDR3 has 15 amino acids. With V trimmed by 2 bases and J by 5 bases, 5 bases remained unmatched. Germline CDR1 and CDR2: MGHDK and SYGVNS. DNA for the CDR3: TGTGCCAGCAGTGAACCCGGGACAGGGGCGGAGACCCAGTACTTC. Translating it yields CASSEPGTGAETQYF.

By frequency in the sample, this clone is medium-sized. This chain links TRBV19 with TRBJ1-3; maybe TRBD1 (6 bases). Germline V gives CDR1 LNHDA, CDR2 SQIVND (reference sequence). The V end was cut by 5 bases, the J end by 2 bases, with 10 bases between. The CDR3 sequence is 14 residues long. The CDR3 DNA follows: TGTGCCAGTAGTGCCACAGGGCCTGGAAACACCATATATTTT. It codes for CASSATGPGNTIYF.

This clone came up once. The V and J genes are TRBV7-3 and TRBJ1-1; possibly TRBD1 for D (6 bases). The CDR3 spans 13 residues. Trimming left V 5 bases short and J 2 bases short, with 9 bases between. The germline CDR1 and CDR2 sequences are SGHTA and FQGTGA. For the CDR3, the DNA is TGTGCCAGCAGCCCACAGGGAAACACTGAAGCTTTCTTT. This gives the protein CASSPQGNTEAFF.

The J gene is TRBJ1-1, the V gene TRBV6-5; 10 nucleotides align to TRBD1. Germline V gene lookup returns CDR1 MNHEY and CDR2 SVGAGI. This CDR3 contains 14 residues. Trimming cost V 6 bases and J 3 bases; bases outside gene matches: 4. The CDR3 loop is CASSRGQGYTEAFF. The CDR3, as DNA: TGTGCCAGCAGCAGGGGACAGGGGTACACTGAAGCTTTCTTT.

The chain is built from TRBV5-4 and TRBJ1-3; D possibly corresponds to TRBD1 (6 bases). The V end was cut by 1 base, the J end by 2 bases, with 19 bases between. The CDR3 is made up of 18 amino acids. CDR1 is SGHNT, CDR2 YYREEE, per germline (reference sequence). CDR3 nucleotides: TGTGCCAGCAGCTTGAGGCTTTCGTGGGGGCAGGCTGGAAACACCATATATTTT. Encoded protein: CASSLRLSWGQAGNTIYF.

The chain employs TRBV30 and TRBJ2-5, with 8 nucleotides matching TRBD1. The CDR3 spans 18 residues. The J segment lost 1 base and the V segment lost 1 base, leaving 14 bases of the junction unmatched. In germline, CDR1 is GTSNPN, CDR2 SVGIG (reference sequence). The CDR3 protein is CAWSAGPGQAIFQETQYF. The DNA of the CDR3 is TGTGCCTGGAGTGCTGGGCCGGGACAGGCGATTTTCCAAGAGACCCAGTACTTC.

This clone was recorded a few times. The gene calls are TRBV5-5 and TRBJ1-3; possible D gene TRBD1, 5 bases. V was pared by 3 bases and J by 2 bases, with 18 bases between. CDR1 SGHKS and CDR2 YYEKEE come from the germline V gene (reference sequence). The CDR3 contains 17 residues. CDR3 bases: TGTGCCAGCAGCTGGGCGGGGGACTCCGGCGCTGGAAACACCATATATTTT. It codes for CASSWAGDSGAGNTIYF.

The chain employs TRBV18 and TRBJ1-5; 10 bases map to TRBD1. V lost 1 base, J lost 2 bases, and 11 bases stayed unmatched. Germline loops: CDR1 KGHSH, CDR2 LQKENI. The CDR3 length is 19 residues. CDR3 sequence reads: CASSPHGDRGMYGNQPQHF. The CDR3 DNA sequence: TGTGCCAGCTCACCACACGGGGACAGGGGAATGTATGGCAATCAGCCCCAGCATTTT.

This clone occurred once. The gene calls are TRBV5-5 and TRBJ1-5; D remains unclear. CDR3 length equals 13 residues. Trimming left V 2 bases short and J 4 bases short, with 7 bases between. Germline CDR1 reads SGHKS; CDR2 reads YYEKEE (reference sequence). Here the CDR3 reads CASSFSDNQPQHF. CDR3 bases: TGTGCCAGCAGCTTTTCGGATAATCAGCCCCAGCATTTT.